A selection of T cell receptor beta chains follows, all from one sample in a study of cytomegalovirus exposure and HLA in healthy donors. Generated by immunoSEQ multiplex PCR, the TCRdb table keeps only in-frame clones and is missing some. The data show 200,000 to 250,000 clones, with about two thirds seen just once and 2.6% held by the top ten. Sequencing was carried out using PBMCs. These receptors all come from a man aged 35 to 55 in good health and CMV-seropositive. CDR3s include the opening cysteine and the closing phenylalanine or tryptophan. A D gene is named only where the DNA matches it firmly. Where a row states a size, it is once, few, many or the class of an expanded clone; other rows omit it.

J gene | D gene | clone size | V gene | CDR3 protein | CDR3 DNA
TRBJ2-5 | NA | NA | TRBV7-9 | CASLGDLSETQYF | TGTGCCAGCCTTGGGGACTTATCGGAGACCCAGTACTTC
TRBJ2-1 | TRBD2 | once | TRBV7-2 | CASSPGGAGGHEQFF | TGTGCCAGCAGCCCCGGCGGGGCGGGGGGGCATGAGCAGTTCTTC
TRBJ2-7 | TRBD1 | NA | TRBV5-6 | CASGTVSYEQYF | TGTGCCAGCGGGACAGTCTCCTACGAGCAGTACTTC
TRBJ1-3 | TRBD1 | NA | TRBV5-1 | CASSFLDRGSSGNTIYF | TGCGCCAGCAGCTTTCTTGACAGGGGGAGCTCTGGAAACACCATATATTTT
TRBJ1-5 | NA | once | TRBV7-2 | CASSPRGNQPQHF | TGTGCCAGCAGCCCCCGGGGCAATCAGCCCCAGCATTTT
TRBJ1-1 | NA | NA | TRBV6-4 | CASSDSTAPGLGTEAFF | TGTGCCAGCAGTGACTCGACGGCCCCAGGTCTGGGCACTGAAGCTTTCTTT
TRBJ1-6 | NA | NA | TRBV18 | CASSPYRPENNSPLHF | TGTGCCAGCTCACCGTACAGGCCTGAAAATAATTCACCCCTCCACTTT
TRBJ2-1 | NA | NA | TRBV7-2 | CASSLTGMNEQFF | TGTGCCAGCAGCTTAACAGGGATGAACGAGCAGTTCTTC
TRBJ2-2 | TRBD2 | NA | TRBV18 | CASSGLAGTGELFF | TGTGCCAGCTCCGGACTAGCGGGGACCGGGGAGCTGTTTTTT
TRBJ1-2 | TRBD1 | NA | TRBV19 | CASSMRRQGINLNYGYTF | TGTGCCAGTAGTATGAGGAGACAGGGAATAAATCTTAACTATGGCTACACCTTC
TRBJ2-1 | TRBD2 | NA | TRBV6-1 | CASSGGGTANNEQFF | TGTGCCAGCAGTGGGGGGGGGACCGCCAACAATGAGCAGTTCTTC
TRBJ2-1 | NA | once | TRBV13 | CASGRGIAHEQFF | TGTGCCAGCGGACGGGGGATAGCACATGAGCAGTTCTTC
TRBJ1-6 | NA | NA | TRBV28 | CASSRTRTGRGSPLHF | TGTGCCAGCAGTCGAACGCGCACAGGGCGAGGTTCACCCCTCCACTTT
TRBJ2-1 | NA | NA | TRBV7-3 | CASSRTRAGGYNEQFF | TGTGCCAGCAGCCGCACCAGGGCTGGGGGGTACAATGAGCAGTTCTTC
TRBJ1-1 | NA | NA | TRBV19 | CASSQAGAGTEAFF | TGTGCCAGTAGCCAAGCAGGGGCGGGCACTGAAGCTTTCTTT
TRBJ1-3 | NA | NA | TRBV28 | CASSPPSGPNTIYF | TGTGCCAGCAGCCCCCCAAGCGGACCAAACACCATATATTTT
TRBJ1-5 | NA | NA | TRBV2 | CASRGRVNQPQHF | TGTGCCAGCAGGGGGAGGGTTAATCAGCCCCAGCATTTT
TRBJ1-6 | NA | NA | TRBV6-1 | CASNLQADSPLHF | TGTGCCAGCAACTTACAAGCGGATTCACCCCTCCACTTT
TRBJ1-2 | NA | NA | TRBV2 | CASSSDRIYGYTF | TGTGCCAGCAGTTCTGACAGGATATATGGCTACACCTTC
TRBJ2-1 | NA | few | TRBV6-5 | CASSPNRRNEQFF | TGTGCCAGCAGTCCGAACCGTCGGAATGAGCAGTTCTTC
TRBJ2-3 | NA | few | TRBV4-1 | CASSQDAGFQDTQYF | TGCGCCAGCAGCCAAGATGCGGGTTTCCAAGATACGCAGTATTTT
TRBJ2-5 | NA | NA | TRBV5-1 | CASSLREHNSGLETQYF | TGCGCCAGCAGCTTACGGGAACATAATTCAGGCCTGGAGACCCAGTACTTC
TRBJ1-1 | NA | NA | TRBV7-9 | CASSLQAAAFF | TGTGCCAGCAGCTTACAAGCGGCTGCTTTCTTT
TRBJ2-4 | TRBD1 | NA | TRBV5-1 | CASSLAGDSHNIQYF | TGCGCCAGCAGCTTGGCAGGGGACAGCCATAACATTCAGTACTTC
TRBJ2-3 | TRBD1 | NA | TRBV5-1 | CASSDPGQGNTDTQYF | TGCGCCAGCAGCGATCCGGGACAGGGGAACACAGATACGCAGTATTTT
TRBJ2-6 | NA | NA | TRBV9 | CASSSQSSGANVLTF | TGTGCCAGCAGCTCACAGAGCTCTGGGGCCAACGTCCTGACTTTC
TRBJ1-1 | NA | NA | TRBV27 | CASRQLMNTEAFF | TGTGCCAGCAGACAGTTAATGAACACTGAAGCTTTCTTT
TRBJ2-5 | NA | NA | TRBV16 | CASSPPGETQYF | TGTGCCAGCAGCCCCCCGGGGGAGACCCAGTACTTC
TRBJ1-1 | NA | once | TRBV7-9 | CASSLRGSANTEAFF | TGTGCCAGCAGCTTGCGGGGCTCAGCTAACACTGAAGCTTTCTTT
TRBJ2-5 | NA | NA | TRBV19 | CASSIMGGETQYF | TGTGCCAGTAGTATAATGGGGGGAGAGACCCAGTACTTC
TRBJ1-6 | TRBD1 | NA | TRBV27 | CASSPRTGVNSPLHF | TGTGCCAGCAGCCCCCGGACAGGGGTTAATTCACCCCTCCACTTT
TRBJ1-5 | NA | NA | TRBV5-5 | CASSSGASNQPQHF | TGTGCCAGCAGCTCAGGGGCCAGCAATCAGCCCCAGCATTTT
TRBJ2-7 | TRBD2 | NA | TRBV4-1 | CASSQEGTLAGIYEQYF | TGCGCCAGCAGCCAAGAGGGGACGCTAGCGGGGATCTACGAGCAGTACTTC